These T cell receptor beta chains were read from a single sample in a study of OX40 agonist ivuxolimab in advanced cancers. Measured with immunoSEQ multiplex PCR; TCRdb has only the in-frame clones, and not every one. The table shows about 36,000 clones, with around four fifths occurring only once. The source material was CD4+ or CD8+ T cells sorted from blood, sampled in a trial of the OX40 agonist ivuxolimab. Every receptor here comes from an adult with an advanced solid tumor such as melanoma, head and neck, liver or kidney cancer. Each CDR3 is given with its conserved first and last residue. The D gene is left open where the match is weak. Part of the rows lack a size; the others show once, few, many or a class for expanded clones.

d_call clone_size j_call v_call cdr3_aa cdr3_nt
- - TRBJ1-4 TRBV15 CATSPTFHEKLFF TGTGCCACCAGCCCGACCTTTCATGAAAAACTGTTTTTT
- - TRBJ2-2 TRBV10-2 CASSWVAGELFF TGCGCCAGCAGTTGGGTGGCCGGGGAGCTGTTTTTT
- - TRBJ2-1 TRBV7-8 CASSLITQGNEQFF TGTGCCAGCAGCTTGATTACACAGGGAAATGAGCAGTTCTTC
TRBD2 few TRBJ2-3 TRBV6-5 CASSSAGGRNTDTQYF TGTGCCAGCAGTTCCGCGGGGGGGCGAAACACAGATACGCAGTATTTT
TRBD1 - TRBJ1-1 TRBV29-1 CSVRTGGGEAFF TGCAGCGTGAGGACAGGGGGCGGTGAAGCTTTCTTT
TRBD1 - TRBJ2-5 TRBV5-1 CASSPQGAGETQYF TGCGCCAGCAGCCCACAGGGGGCAGGAGAGACCCAGTACTTC
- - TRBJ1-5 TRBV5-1 CASSEGPGQPQHF TGCGCCAGCAGCGAGGGGCCAGGGCAGCCCCAGCATTTT
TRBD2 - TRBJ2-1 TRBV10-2 CASSELAGVYNEQFF TGCGCCAGCAGTGAATTAGCGGGGGTGTACAATGAGCAGTTCTTC
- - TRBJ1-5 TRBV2 CASTSDMGYYQPQHF TGTGCCAGCACCTCAGACATGGGATATTATCAGCCCCAGCATTTT
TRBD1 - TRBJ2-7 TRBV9 CASSVDRGPGEQYF TGTGCCAGCAGCGTAGATAGGGGGCCAGGCGAGCAGTACTTC
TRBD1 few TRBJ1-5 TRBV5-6 CASSFTGGGPQHF TGTGCCAGCAGCTTTACAGGGGGAGGGCCCCAGCATTTT
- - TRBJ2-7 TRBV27 CASSLSLSYEQYF TGTGCCAGCAGTTTATCCCTCTCCTACGAGCAGTACTTC
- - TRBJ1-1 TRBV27 CASSLAQGNTEAFF TGTGCCAGCAGTTTGGCACAGGGGAACACTGAAGCTTTCTTT
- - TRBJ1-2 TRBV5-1 CASSSPGEAGGYTF TGCGCCAGCAGCTCCCCCGGGGAAGCTGGGGGCTACACCTTC
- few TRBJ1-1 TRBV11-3 CASSRAGGTNTEAFF TGTGCCAGCAGCAGAGCGGGGGGGACGAACACTGAAGCTTTCTTT
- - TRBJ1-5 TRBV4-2 CASSQGTGSLNQPQHF TGTGCCAGCAGCCAAGGTACCGGGTCCCTGAATCAGCCCCAGCATTTT
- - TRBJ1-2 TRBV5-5 CASSPRDTTNYGYTF TGTGCCAGCAGCCCCCGGGACACCACTAACTATGGCTACACCTTC
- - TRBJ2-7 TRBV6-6 CASSSSMSSYEQYF TGTGCCAGCAGTTCCTCCATGAGCTCCTACGAGCAGTACTTC
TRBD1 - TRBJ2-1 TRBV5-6 CASSLWITGQGARVNEQFF TGTGCCAGCAGCTTATGGATAACGGGACAGGGGGCGAGGGTCAATGAGCAGTTCTTC
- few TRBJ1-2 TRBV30 CAWSVHDGGNLSF TGTGCCTGGAGTGTACATGACGGGGGGAATCTCTCCTTC
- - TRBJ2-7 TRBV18 CASSPPSREQYF TGTGCCAGCTCACCACCGTCTCGGGAGCAGTACTTC
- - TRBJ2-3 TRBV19 CASTPGVKFTDTQYF TGTGCCAGTACTCCAGGAGTGAAATTCACAGATACGCAGTATTTT
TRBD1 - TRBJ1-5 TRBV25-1 CASSGLDRAQPQHF TGTGCCAGCAGTGGCCTCGACAGGGCTCAGCCCCAGCATTTT
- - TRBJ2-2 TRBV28 CATSRQGGTGELFF TGTGCCACCTCCCGACAGGGAGGCACCGGGGAGCTGTTTTTT
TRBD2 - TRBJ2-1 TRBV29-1 CSVEDKMGTSGDLNNEQFF TGCAGCGTTGAAGACAAGATGGGGACTAGCGGGGACCTCAACAATGAGCAGTTCTTC
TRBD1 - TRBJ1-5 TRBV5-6 CASSLWTGSNQPQHF TGTGCCAGCAGCTTATGGACAGGGAGCAATCAGCCCCAGCATTTT
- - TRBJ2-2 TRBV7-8 CASSPVGVYTGELFF TGTGCCAGCAGCCCAGTGGGGGTTTACACCGGGGAGCTGTTTTTT
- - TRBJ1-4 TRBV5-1 CASSAGGRGAQVATNEKLFF TGCGCCAGCAGCGCGGGAGGGCGAGGGGCGCAGGTTGCAACTAATGAAAAACTGTTTTTT
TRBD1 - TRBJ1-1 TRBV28 CASHPPYTGDEAFF TGTGCCAGCCACCCTCCTTATACAGGGGATGAAGCTTTCTTT
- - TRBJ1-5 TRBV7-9 CASSSSALQPQHF TGTGCCAGCAGCTCATCGGCCCTCCAGCCCCAGCATTTT
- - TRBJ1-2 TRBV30 CAWSVDGRAHGYTF TGTGCCTGGAGTGTGGATGGCAGGGCACATGGCTACACCTTC
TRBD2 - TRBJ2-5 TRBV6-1 CASSDPRGLGETQYF TGTGCCAGCAGTGACCCTCGGGGACTAGGAGAGACCCAGTACTTC
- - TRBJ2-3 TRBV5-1 CASSLESGSSSTDTQYF TGCGCCAGCAGCTTGGAGTCAGGGTCCTCTAGCACAGATACGCAGTATTTT
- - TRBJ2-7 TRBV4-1 CASSESVGARGGYEQYF TGCGCCAGCAGCGAAAGCGTGGGGGCGCGTGGGGGGTACGAGCAGTACTTC
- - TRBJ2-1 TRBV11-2 CASSLEVRPGGYNEQFF TGTGCCAGCAGCTTAGAGGTCCGCCCCGGGGGCTACAATGAGCAGTTCTTC
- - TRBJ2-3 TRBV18 CASSQTPVPGTDTQYF TGTGCCAGCTCACAGACGCCGGTCCCAGGCACAGATACGCAGTATTTT
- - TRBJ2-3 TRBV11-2 CASSLEGGLAFADTQYF TGTGCCAGCAGCTTAGAGGGCGGCCTCGCCTTTGCAGATACGCAGTATTTT
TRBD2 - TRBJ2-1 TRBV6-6 CATQGGGGSGHEQFF TGTGCCACCCAGGGCGGCGGGGGTTCTGGACATGAGCAGTTCTTC
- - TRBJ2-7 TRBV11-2 CASSFFGRSYEQYF TGTGCCAGCAGCTTTTTCGGCAGATCCTACGAGCAGTACTTC
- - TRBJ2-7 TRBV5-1 CASSLAGQGKTYEQYF TGCGCCAGCAGTTTGGCCGGGCAGGGGAAAACCTACGAGCAGTACTTC
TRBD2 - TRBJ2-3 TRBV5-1 CASSLAGGGAGDTQYF TGCGCCAGCAGCTTGGCCGGCGGGGGGGCCGGGGATACGCAGTATTTT
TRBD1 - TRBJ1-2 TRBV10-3 CAISVQGNYGYTF TGTGCCATCAGTGTACAGGGGAACTATGGCTACACCTTC
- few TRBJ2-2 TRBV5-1 CASCDRNTGELFF TGCGCCAGCTGTGACCGGAACACCGGGGAGCTGTTTTTT
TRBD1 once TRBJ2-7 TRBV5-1 CASSLGNRGLHEQYF TGCGCCAGCAGCTTGGGTAACAGGGGGCTTCACGAGCAGTACTTC
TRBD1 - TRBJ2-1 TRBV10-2 CASTRWDRGLGSSYNEQFF TGCGCCAGCACCCGGTGGGACAGGGGGCTGGGAAGCTCCTACAATGAGCAGTTCTTC
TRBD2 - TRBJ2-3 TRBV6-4 CVSSETSGGTDTQYF TGTGTCAGCAGTGAGACTAGCGGGGGGACAGATACGCAGTATTTT
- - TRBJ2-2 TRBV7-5 CVRSLEWGLNTGELFF TGTGTCAGAAGCTTAGAATGGGGGCTGAACACCGGGGAGCTGTTTTTT
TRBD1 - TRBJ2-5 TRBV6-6 CASSLGQGGETQYF TGTGCCAGCAGCCTCGGACAGGGGGGAGAGACCCAGTACTTC
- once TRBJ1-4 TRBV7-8 CASSLAAEGIEKLFF TGTGCCAGCAGCTTAGCGGCGGAGGGGATTGAAAAACTGTTTTTT
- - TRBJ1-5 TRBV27 CASNLQVPQGNQPQHF TGTGCCAGCAACCTACAGGTCCCACAGGGCAATCAGCCCCAGCATTTT
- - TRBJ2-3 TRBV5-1 CASSAPHPDTQYF TGCGCCAGCAGCGCCCCTCACCCAGATACGCAGTATTTT
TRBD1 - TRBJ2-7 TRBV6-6 CASTLGTGNEQYF TGTGCCAGCACCTTGGGGACAGGGAACGAGCAGTACTTC
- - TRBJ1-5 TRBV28 CASSLEGKGSNQPQHF TGTGCCAGCAGTTTAGAGGGAAAGGGTAGCAATCAGCCCCAGCATTTT
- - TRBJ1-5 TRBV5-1 CASSPGGGNQPQHF TGCGCCAGCAGCCCGGGCGGGGGCAATCAGCCCCAGCATTTT
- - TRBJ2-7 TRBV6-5 CASSYFYEQYF TGTGCCAGCAGTTACTTCTACGAGCAGTACTTC